These T cell receptor beta chains were read from a single sample in a study of identical twins. TCRdb redid the calling of the 5' RACE reads with MiXCR, one entry per CDR3 protein. The sample consists of some 190,000 distinct CDR3 sequences, 15% to 20% of them appearing once. These sequences were also reported in another study, on T cells expressing NK-cell markers.

Specimen: CD8+ T cells sorted from blood. Receptor source: a young woman in good health. CDR3s include the opening cysteine and the closing phenylalanine or tryptophan. D genes are given only for firm matches. Only part of the rows carry a size: once, few, many, or a class if the clone is expanded.

V: TRBV20-1
D: TRBD1
size: .
J: TRBJ2-1
DNA: TGCAGTGCTTGGACAGGGTCGAACAATGAGCAGTTCTTC
CDR3: CSAWTGSNNEQFF

V: TRBV20-1
D: .
size: few
J: TRBJ1-2
DNA: TGCAGTGCTCCGGAGGACTTCGGGTTAGTAGGCTACACCTTC
CDR3: CSAPEDFGLVGYTF

V: TRBV12-3/TRBV12-4
D: .
size: few
J: TRBJ1-2
DNA: TGTGCCAGCAGTTTCCAAGCTAACTATGGCTACACCTTC
CDR3: CASSFQANYGYTF

V: TRBV12-3/TRBV12-4
D: .
size: many
J: TRBJ2-2
DNA: TGTGCCAGCAGTTTACAGGGCCCGGAGCTGTTTTTT
CDR3: CASSLQGPELFF

V: TRBV6-5
D: .
size: few
J: TRBJ1-2
DNA: TGTGCCAGCAGTTCCCCGGGACGGCTCTTCCTGGGAGGCTACACCTTC
CDR3: CASSSPGRLFLGGYTF

V: TRBV18
D: .
size: few
J: TRBJ1-5
DNA: TGTGCCAGCTCTGGGAGGGGAGATGATAGCAATCAGCCCCAGCATTTT
CDR3: CASSGRGDDSNQPQHF

V: TRBV12-3/TRBV12-4
D: .
size: many
J: TRBJ2-7
DNA: TGTGCCAGCAGTTTGGGCCCCCTATACGAGCAGTACTTC
CDR3: CASSLGPLYEQYF

V: TRBV4-1
D: .
size: once
J: TRBJ2-7
DNA: TGCGCCAGCAGCCAAGGGGGGACACCAAGTTCCTACGAGCAGTACTTC
CDR3: CASSQGGTPSSYEQYF

V: TRBV7-9
D: .
size: many
J: TRBJ2-3
DNA: TGTGCCAGCAGCTTAGTCGTGTCTAGCACAGATACGCAGTATTTT
CDR3: CASSLVVSSTDTQYF

V: TRBV14
D: TRBD2
size: .
J: TRBJ2-1
DNA: TGTGCCAGCAGCCAAGATCTGGGACTAGTAGGCAATGAGCAGTTCTTC
CDR3: CASSQDLGLVGNEQFF

V: TRBV15
D: TRBD2
size: .
J: TRBJ2-1
DNA: TGTGCCACCAGCAGTTTAGCGGGAGGCCTCAATGAGCAGTTCTTC
CDR3: CATSSLAGGLNEQFF

V: TRBV20-1
D: TRBD2
size: .
J: TRBJ2-1
DNA: TGCAGTGCTATTCCTAGCGGGGTCTACAATGAGCAGTTCTTC
CDR3: CSAIPSGVYNEQFF

V: TRBV29-1
D: TRBD2
size: .
J: TRBJ2-7
DNA: TGCAGCGTTGAAGATCGGGGGGGCTACGAGCAGTACTTC
CDR3: CSVEDRGGYEQYF

V: TRBV2
D: .
size: many
J: TRBJ2-1
DNA: TGTGCCAGCAGGTCGGGGCGCAGGGACAATGAGCAGTTCTTC
CDR3: CASRSGRRDNEQFF

V: TRBV20-1
D: .
size: few
J: TRBJ2-7
DNA: TGCAGTGCTAGACCACCCCTAGTTATCTACGAGCAGTACTTC
CDR3: CSARPPLVIYEQYF

V: TRBV4-3
D: TRBD1
size: once
J: TRBJ2-1
DNA: TGCGCCAGCAGTCGGACAGGGGGAAACAATGAGCAGTTCTTC
CDR3: CASSRTGGNNEQFF

V: TRBV5-1
D: .
size: .
J: TRBJ1-5
DNA: TGCGCCAGCAGCGGGGACCCTTTAGGACAGCCCCAGCATTTT
CDR3: CASSGDPLGQPQHF

V: TRBV5-1
D: TRBD1
size: many
J: TRBJ2-3
DNA: TGCGCCAGCAGCTTGGCCGGGACAGGGGAGGTCGAGCAGTATTTT
CDR3: CASSLAGTGEVEQYF

V: TRBV7-3
D: TRBD2
size: .
J: TRBJ2-3
DNA: TGTGCCAGCAGTGGGGTCGGCGGGGGGCAGGAAGATACGCAGTATTTT
CDR3: CASSGVGGGQEDTQYF

V: TRBV10-3
D: .
size: few
J: TRBJ2-7
DNA: TGTGCCATCATGGGCGGGACGAACGAGCAGTACTTC
CDR3: CAIMGGTNEQYF

V: TRBV7-7
D: TRBD2
size: .
J: TRBJ2-5
DNA: TGTGCTAGCAGCGAGGGGACTAGCGGCAAACAAGAGACCCAGTACTTC
CDR3: CASSEGTSGKQETQYF

V: TRBV20-1
D: TRBD1
size: .
J: TRBJ2-7
DNA: TGCAGTGCTAGCCAGGGGGCTTACGAGCAGTACTTC
CDR3: CSASQGAYEQYF

V: TRBV7-7
D: .
size: .
J: TRBJ2-3
DNA: TGTGCTAGCAGCCATTCAGGGAGGGATACGCAGTATTTT
CDR3: CASSHSGRDTQYF

V: TRBV7-2
D: TRBD1
size: .
J: TRBJ1-2
DNA: TGTGCCAGCAGCTTAGGACAGGGGGATGGCTATGGCTACACCTTC
CDR3: CASSLGQGDGYGYTF

V: TRBV9
D: .
size: .
J: TRBJ2-1
DNA: TGTGCCAGCAGCGTATCAATCAATGAGCAGTTCTTC
CDR3: CASSVSINEQFF

V: TRBV25-1
D: TRBD2
size: few
J: TRBJ2-5
DNA: TGTGCCAGCAGCCCGGGCCCGGGACTAGCGGGAGGGCCGGGGGAGACCCAGTACTTC
CDR3: CASSPGPGLAGGPGETQYF

V: TRBV11-3
D: TRBD2
size: few
J: TRBJ2-2
DNA: TGTGCCAGCAGCCCCGGGACTAGCGGGCTGGCCGGGGAGCTGTTTTTT
CDR3: CASSPGTSGLAGELFF

V: TRBV7-8
D: .
size: many
J: TRBJ2-1
DNA: TGTGCCAGCAGCTTACAGGGGAATGAGCAGTTCTTC
CDR3: CASSLQGNEQFF

V: TRBV27
D: .
size: .
J: TRBJ2-7
DNA: TGTGCCAGCAGTTGGACCGGGGAGTACGAGCAGTACTTC
CDR3: CASSWTGEYEQYF

V: TRBV9
D: .
size: few
J: TRBJ2-1
DNA: TGTGCCAGCAGCAATACTCGGACGAGCTCCTACAATGAGCAGTTCTTC
CDR3: CASSNTRTSSYNEQFF

V: TRBV2
D: .
size: few
J: TRBJ2-5
DNA: TGTGCCAGCAGTGATACGGCTAGCGCCGCGGAGACCCAGTACTTC
CDR3: CASSDTASAAETQYF

V: TRBV12-3/TRBV12-4
D: .
size: many
J: TRBJ2-1
DNA: TGTGCCAGCAGTTTTGGCAATGAGCAGTTCTTC
CDR3: CASSFGNEQFF

V: TRBV7-2
D: TRBD2
size: .
J: TRBJ2-7
DNA: TGTGCCAGCAGCGCCGTACTAGCGGGAGGGTCCTACGAGCAGTACTTC
CDR3: CASSAVLAGGSYEQYF

V: TRBV10-3
D: TRBD2
size: .
J: TRBJ2-1
DNA: TGTGCCATCAGTGAAGCTAGCGGGGGGTACAATGAGCAGTTCTTC
CDR3: CAISEASGGYNEQFF

V: TRBV4-3
D: TRBD2
size: .
J: TRBJ2-3
DNA: TGCGCCAGCAGCCAAGATGCCGGACTAGCGGGAGGGCCACATACGCAGTATTTT
CDR3: CASSQDAGLAGGPHTQYF

V: TRBV12-3/TRBV12-4
D: TRBD2
size: .
J: TRBJ2-1
DNA: TGTGCCAGCAGACCCGGGACTAGCGGGACCTACAATGAGCAGTTCTTC
CDR3: CASRPGTSGTYNEQFF

V: TRBV9
D: .
size: .
J: TRBJ2-1
DNA: TGTGCCAGCAGCGTAGCGGCTAGCTATGATGAGCAGTTCTTC
CDR3: CASSVAASYDEQFF

V: TRBV5-6
D: TRBD1
size: many
J: TRBJ2-7
DNA: TGTGCCAGCAGCGGGACAGCCTACGAGCAGTACTTC
CDR3: CASSGTAYEQYF

V: TRBV10-3
D: TRBD2
size: few
J: TRBJ2-7
DNA: TGTGCCATCAGTGAGACAACCGGGACTACCTCCTACGAGCAGTACTTC
CDR3: CAISETTGTTSYEQYF

V: TRBV12-3/TRBV12-4
D: TRBD2
size: .
J: TRBJ2-5
DNA: TGTGCCAGCACCCTCACCGGGAGGGGGGAGACCCAGTACTTC
CDR3: CASTLTGRGETQYF